This T cell receptor beta chain stems from a study of control samples from healthy donors and cancer patients. Profiled with immunoSEQ multiplex PCR; TCRdb holds only in-frame clones, not every one. The sample records about 120,000 clones, 85% to 95% being singletons. Germline V gene lookup returns CDR1 LGHDT and CDR2 YNNKEL (reference sequence). The CDR3 is 18 amino acids. The V end lost 1 base, the J end lost 4 bases, and 23 bases lay between the germline ends. The sequenced sample consisted of PBMCs. This TCR was sampled from a man aged 80 or over with head and neck cancer. The chain combines TRBV3-1 (or the pseudogene TRBV3-2) with TRBJ2-7, with a possible D match to TRBD1 (6 bases). CDR3 sequence reads: CASSQGIHGTTGRYEQYF. CDR3 coding DNA: TGTGCCAGCAGCCAAGGCATACACGGGACAACCGGGCGGTACGAGCAGTACTTC.